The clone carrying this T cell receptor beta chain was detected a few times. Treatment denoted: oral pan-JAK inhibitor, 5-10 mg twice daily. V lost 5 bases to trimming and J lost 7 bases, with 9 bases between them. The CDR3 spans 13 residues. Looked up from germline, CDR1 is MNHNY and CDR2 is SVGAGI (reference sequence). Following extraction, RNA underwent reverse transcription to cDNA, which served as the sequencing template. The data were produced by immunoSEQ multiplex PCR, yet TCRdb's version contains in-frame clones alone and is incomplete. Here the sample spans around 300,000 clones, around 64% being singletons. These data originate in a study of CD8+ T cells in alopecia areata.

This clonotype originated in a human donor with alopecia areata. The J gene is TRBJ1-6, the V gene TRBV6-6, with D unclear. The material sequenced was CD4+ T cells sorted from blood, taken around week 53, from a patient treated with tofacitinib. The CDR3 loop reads CASSPPDNSPLHF. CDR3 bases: TGTGCCAGCAGTCCCCCCGACAATTCACCCCTCCACTTT.